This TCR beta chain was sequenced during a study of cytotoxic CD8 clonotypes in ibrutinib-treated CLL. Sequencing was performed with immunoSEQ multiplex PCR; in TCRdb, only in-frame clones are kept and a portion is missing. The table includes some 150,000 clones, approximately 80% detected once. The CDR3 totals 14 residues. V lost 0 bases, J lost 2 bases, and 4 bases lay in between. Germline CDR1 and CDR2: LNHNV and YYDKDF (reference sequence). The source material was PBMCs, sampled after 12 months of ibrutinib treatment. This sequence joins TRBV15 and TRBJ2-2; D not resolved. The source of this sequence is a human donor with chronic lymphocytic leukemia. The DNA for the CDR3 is TGTGCCACCAGCAGAGATAGTAACACCGGGGAGCTGTTTTTT. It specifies CATSRDSNTGELFF. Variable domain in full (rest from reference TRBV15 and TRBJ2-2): DAMVIQNPRYQVTQFGKPVTLSCSQTLNHNVMYWYQQKSSQAPKLLFHYYDKDFNNEADTPDNFQSRRPNTSFCFLDIRSPGLGDTAMYLCATSRDSNTGELFFGEGSRLTVL.